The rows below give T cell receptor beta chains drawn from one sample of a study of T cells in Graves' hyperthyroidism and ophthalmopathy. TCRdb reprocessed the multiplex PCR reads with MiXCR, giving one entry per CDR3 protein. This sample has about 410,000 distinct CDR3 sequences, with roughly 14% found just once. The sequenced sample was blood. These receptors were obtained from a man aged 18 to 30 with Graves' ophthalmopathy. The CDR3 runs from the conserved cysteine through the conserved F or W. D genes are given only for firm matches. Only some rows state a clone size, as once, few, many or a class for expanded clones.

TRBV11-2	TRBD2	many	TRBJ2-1	TGTGCCAGCAGCTTAGATCTCTGGGGGGGGGATTCATACAATGAGCAGTTCTTC	CASSLDLWGGDSYNEQFF
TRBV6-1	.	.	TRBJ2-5	TGTGCCAGCATCGAAGGTAACGCCGGCACCCAGTACTTC	CASIEGNAGTQYF
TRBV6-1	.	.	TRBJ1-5	TGTGCCAGCAGTCAACAGGAGAAAGGGCCCCAGCATTTT	CASSQQEKGPQHF
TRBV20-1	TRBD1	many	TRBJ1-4	TGCAGTGCTACGGACAGGAGAGGTGAAAAACTGTTTTTT	CSATDRRGEKLFF
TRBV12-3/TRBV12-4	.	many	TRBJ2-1	TGTGCCAGCAGGTTGGGTGGAAATGAGCAGTTCTTC	CASRLGGNEQFF
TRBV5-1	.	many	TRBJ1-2	TGCGCCAGCAGTCCCGGACGGACCAACTATGGCTACACCTTC	CASSPGRTNYGYTF
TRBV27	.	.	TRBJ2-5	TGTGCCAGCAGTTTCCGGGCGGAGCAGGGAGAGACCCAGTACTTC	CASSFRAEQGETQYF
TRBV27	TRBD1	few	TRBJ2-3	TGTGCCAGCAGCGAGACAGGGGGCGGCACAGATACGCAGTATTTT	CASSETGGGTDTQYF
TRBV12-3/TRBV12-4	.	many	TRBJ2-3	TGTGCCAGCAGTTTAATGCGGGGACGCACAGATACGCAGTATTTT	CASSLMRGRTDTQYF
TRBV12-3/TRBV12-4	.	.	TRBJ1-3	TGTGCCAGCAGACTCAGGGGAAACACCATATATTTT	CASRLRGNTIYF
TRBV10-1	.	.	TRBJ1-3	TGTGCCAGCAGTTACTCGGTCTTAACTGGAAACACCATATATTTT	CASSYSVLTGNTIYF
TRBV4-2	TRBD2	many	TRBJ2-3	TGTGCCAGCAGCCAAGAACTAGCGGGAGGGGGCACAGATACGCAGTATTTT	CASSQELAGGGTDTQYF
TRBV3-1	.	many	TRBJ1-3	TGTGCCAGCAGCCAAGATGTACCTTCGGGAAACACCATATATTTT	CASSQDVPSGNTIYF
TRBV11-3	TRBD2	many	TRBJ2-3	TGTGCCAGCAGCTTAGCCAGCGGGGCGGGCACAGATACGCAGTATTTT	CASSLASGAGTDTQYF
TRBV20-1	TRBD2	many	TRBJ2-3	TGCAGTGCTAGGGGACTAGCGGGGGGGGGCACAGATACGCAGTATTTT	CSARGLAGGGTDTQYF
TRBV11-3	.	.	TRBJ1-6	TGTGCCAGCAAACGGGACTATAATTCACCCCCCCACTTT	CASKRDYNSPPHF
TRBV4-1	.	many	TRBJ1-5	TGCGCCAGCAGCCAAGTGGGGAATCAGCCCCAGCATTTT	CASSQVGNQPQHF
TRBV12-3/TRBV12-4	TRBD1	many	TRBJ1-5	TGTGCCAGCACCAAATCCGGGACAGGGGGCGGGGGATATAGCAATCAGCCCCAGCATTTT	CASTKSGTGGGGYSNQPQHF
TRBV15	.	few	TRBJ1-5	TGTGCCACCAGCAGATCTCAGGGGTCCCAGCCCCAGCATTTT	CATSRSQGSQPQHF
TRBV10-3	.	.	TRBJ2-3	TGTGCCATCAGTGAATCAGCTGGCTTTTCCACAGATACGCAGTATTTT	CAISESAGFSTDTQYF
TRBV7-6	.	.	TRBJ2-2	TGTGCCAGCAGCTTAATAGACTCTGGGGAGCTGTTTTTT	CASSLIDSGELFF
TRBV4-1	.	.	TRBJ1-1	TGCGCCAGCAGCCAAGGGGCAGCCATGAACACTGAAGCTTTCTTT	CASSQGAAMNTEAFF
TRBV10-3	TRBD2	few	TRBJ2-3	TGTGCCATCAGTGAGTCGAGGGTAGCGGGAGAAGGGAGCACAGATACGCAGTATTTT	CAISESRVAGEGSTDTQYF